This T cell receptor beta chain was profiled in a study of early T cells in non-severe SARS-CoV-2 infection (dated by TCRdb to about 2021). Turning to the overall study: Because TCR sequencing relied on bulk RNA taken from unsorted whole blood, pairing of alpha and beta chains was not possible.

The investigation overall reported the following: VDJdb matching was skewed toward anti-spike CD8 responses, so virus-specific expansions were likely underestimated and private and CD4 specificities were missed.

This clonotype occurred many times. What antigen it recognizes has not been identified. Nothing much larger sits one base from this clone, and base qualities are not available. The method was 5' RACE. TCRdb records NextSeq 500 as the sequencer. The TCR library protocol attached unique molecular identifiers to individual cDNA molecules to correct for sequencing error and PCR bias. Both TCR alpha and beta chains were sequenced, and tight co-correlation was observed between alpha and beta sequence abundances in each sample. From the authors' description of their analysis: V gene, J gene and CDR3 annotation of TCR sequences was performed with Decombinator V4. TCRs were defined as expanded if a significant change between any two time points was detected under a Poisson model with p below 0.0001. Abundances of TCRs were expressed as counts per million after normalisation to the total number of TCRs sequenced in each sample. VDJdb, accessed 1 November 2021, was searched for CMV, EBV and SARS-CoV-2 annotated TCRs, with TCRs annotated for multiple antigens excluded. TCRdb itself trimmed the public reads at Q25 with fastp, ran MiXCR and retained productive beta chains. Entries are consolidated by CDR3 protein sequence, retaining the most common genes and DNA. These V and J calls derive from TCRdb rather than the authors' analysis. Counted in this sample were tens of thousands of distinct CDR3 sequences; roughly a tenth of them appeared once. Around 6.1% of the sample is in the top ten clones.

The study was a case-control design nested within a healthcare worker cohort in London, UK, with weekly nasopharyngeal swab PCR tests and blood sampling. Between 23 and 31 March 2020, the week of the UK lockdown, healthcare workers were enrolled and then followed up weekly for as long as 16 weeks. The TCR sequence derives from an adult who was a healthcare worker with PCR-confirmed SARS-CoV-2 infection or an uninfected control (not recorded which). Sequenced material: whole blood.

The CDR3 region reads CASSWGEGGELFF. The DNA reads as follows: TGTGCCAGCAGTTGGGGAGAGGGCGGGGAGCTGTTTTTT. Recombination joined TRBV6-5 with TRBJ2-2; a tentative D call is TRBD2 (5 bases match). V loses 4 bases of germline sequence and J loses 7 bases, and the interval between the two ends is 10 bases. CDR1 and CDR2, looked up from the germline V gene, are MNHEY and SVGAGI. The CDR3, from cysteine to phenylalanine, totals 13 residues. Just the 39-base CDR3 DNA is kept, in frame starting at base 1.